What follows is one T cell receptor beta chain and its context. The repertoire was sequenced with immunoSEQ multiplex PCR; TCRdb's copy has only in-frame clones and lacks some. The sample records around 30,000 clones, around 87% being singletons. This sample is part of a study of control samples from healthy donors and cancer patients. The receptor comes from a woman in her forties with lung cancer. The material sequenced was PBMCs.

The CDR3, as DNA: TGTGCCAGCAGCTCCAACACCGGGGAGCTGTTTTTT. It specifies CASSSNTGELFF. The chain recombines TRBV7-9 with TRBJ2-2; D not resolved. V gave up 4 bases and J gave up 2 bases, with 2 bases separating them. Germline V gene sequence: CDR1 SEHNR, CDR2 FQNEAQ (reference sequence). The CDR3 extends over 12 amino acids.